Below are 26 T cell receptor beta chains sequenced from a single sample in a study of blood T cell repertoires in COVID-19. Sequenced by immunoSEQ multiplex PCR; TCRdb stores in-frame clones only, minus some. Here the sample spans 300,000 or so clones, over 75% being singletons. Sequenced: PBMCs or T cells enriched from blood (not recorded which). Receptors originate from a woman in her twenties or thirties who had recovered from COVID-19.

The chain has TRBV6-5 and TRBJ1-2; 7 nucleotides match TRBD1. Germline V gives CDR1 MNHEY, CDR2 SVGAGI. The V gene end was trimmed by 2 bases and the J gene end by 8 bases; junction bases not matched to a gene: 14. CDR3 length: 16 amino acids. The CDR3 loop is CASSYILRGGVGGYTF. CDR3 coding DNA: TGTGCCAGCAGTTACATTCTTAGAGGGGGCGTCGGGGGCTACACCTTC.

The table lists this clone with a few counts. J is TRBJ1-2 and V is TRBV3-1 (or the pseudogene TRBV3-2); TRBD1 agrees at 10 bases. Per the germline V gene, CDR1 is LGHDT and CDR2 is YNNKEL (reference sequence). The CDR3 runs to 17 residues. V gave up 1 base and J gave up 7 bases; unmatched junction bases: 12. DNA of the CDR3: TGTGCCAGCAGCCAAGTTAAGACAGGGGGCGCAAACAGTGGCTACACCTTC. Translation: CASSQVKTGGANSGYTF.

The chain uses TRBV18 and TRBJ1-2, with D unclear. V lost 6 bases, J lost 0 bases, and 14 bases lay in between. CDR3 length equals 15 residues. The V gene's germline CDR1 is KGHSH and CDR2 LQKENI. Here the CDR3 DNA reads TGTGCCAGCTCTCCAACCGGGAATACTAACTATGGCTACACCTTC. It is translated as CASSPTGNTNYGYTF.

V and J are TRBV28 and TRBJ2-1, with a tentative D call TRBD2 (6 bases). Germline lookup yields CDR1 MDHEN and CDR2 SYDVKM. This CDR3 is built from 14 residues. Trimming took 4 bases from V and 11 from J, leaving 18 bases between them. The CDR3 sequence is CASSSANDAGKQFF. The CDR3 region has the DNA TGTGCCAGCAGTTCCGCTAATGATGCGGGGAAGCAGTTCTTC.

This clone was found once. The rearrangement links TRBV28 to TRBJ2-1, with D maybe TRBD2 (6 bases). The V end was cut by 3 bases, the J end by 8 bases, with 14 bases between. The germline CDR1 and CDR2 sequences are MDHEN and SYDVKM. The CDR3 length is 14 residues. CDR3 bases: TGTGCCAGCAGTTTTATACGGGAGTTCGATGAGCAGTTCTTC. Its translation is CASSFIREFDEQFF.

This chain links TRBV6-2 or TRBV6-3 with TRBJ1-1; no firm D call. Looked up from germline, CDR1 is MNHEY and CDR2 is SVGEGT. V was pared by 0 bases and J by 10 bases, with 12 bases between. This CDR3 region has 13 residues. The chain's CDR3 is CASSYSLSGGAFF. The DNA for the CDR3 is TGTGCCAGCAGTTACTCGTTGTCTGGAGGAGCTTTCTTT.

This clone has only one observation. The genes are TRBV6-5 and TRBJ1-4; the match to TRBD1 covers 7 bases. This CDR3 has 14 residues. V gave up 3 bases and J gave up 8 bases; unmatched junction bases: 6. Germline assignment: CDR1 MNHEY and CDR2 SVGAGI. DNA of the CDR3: TGTGCCAGCAGTTATGGGCAGGGGGGCGAAAAACTGTTTTTT. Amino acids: CASSYGQGGEKLFF.

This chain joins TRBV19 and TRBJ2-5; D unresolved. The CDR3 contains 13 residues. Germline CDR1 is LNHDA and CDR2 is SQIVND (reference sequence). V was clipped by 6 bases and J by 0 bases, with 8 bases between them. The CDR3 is CASSGSDQETQYF. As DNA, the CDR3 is TGTGCCAGTAGCGGTTCGGACCAAGAGACCCAGTACTTC.

The CDR3 reads CASSSAGQVANTGELFF. The DNA of the CDR3 is TGTGCCAGCAGTTCCGCAGGACAGGTCGCGAACACCGGGGAGCTGTTTTTT. The rearrangement links TRBV28 to TRBJ2-2; 7 nucleotides align to TRBD1. CDR3 length equals 17 residues. Germline V gene sequence: CDR1 MDHEN, CDR2 SYDVKM. The V gene end was trimmed by 4 bases and the J gene end by 0 bases; junction bases not matched to a gene: 8. Full variable domain (missing parts from reference TRBV28 and TRBJ2-2): DVKVTQSSRYLVKRTGEKVFLECVQDMDHENMFWYRQDPGLGLRLIYFSYDVKMKEKGDIPEGYSVSREKKERFSLILESASTNQTSMYLCASSSAGQVANTGELFFGEGSRLTVL.

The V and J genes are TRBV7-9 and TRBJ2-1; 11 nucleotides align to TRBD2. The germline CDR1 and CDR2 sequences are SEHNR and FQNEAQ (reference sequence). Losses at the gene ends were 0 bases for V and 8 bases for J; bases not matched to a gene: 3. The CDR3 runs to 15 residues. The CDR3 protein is CASSLALAGGDEQFF. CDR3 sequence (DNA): TGTGCCAGCAGCTTAGCCCTAGCGGGGGGCGATGAGCAGTTCTTC.

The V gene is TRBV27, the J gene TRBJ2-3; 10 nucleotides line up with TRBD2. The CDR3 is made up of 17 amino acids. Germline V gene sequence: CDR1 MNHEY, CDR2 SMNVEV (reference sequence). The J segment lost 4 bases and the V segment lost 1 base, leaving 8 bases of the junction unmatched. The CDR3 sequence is CASSLWASGSGPDTQYF. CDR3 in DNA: TGTGCCAGCAGTTTATGGGCTAGCGGGAGTGGCCCAGATACGCAGTATTTT.

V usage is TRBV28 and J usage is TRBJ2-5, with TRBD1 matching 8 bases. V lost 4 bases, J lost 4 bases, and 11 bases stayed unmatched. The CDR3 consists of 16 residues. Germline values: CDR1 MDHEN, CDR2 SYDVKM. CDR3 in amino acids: CASSSMTGARGETQYF. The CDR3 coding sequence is TGTGCCAGCAGTTCGATGACAGGGGCGAGGGGAGAGACCCAGTACTTC.

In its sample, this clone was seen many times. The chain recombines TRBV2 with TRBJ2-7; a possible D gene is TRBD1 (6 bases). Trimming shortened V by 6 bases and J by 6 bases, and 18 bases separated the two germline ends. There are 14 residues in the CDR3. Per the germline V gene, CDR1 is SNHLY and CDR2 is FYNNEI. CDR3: CASRYDRSVGEQYF. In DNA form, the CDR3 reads TGTGCCAGCAGGTACGACAGGTCCGTCGGCGAGCAGTACTTC.

The CDR3 is CASSQAATNEKLFF. Written as DNA, the CDR3 is TGCGCCAGCAGCCAAGCAGCAACTAATGAAAAACTGTTTTTT. The chain is built from TRBV4-3 and TRBJ1-4; D call uncertain. From germline, CDR1 is LGHNA and CDR2 YSLEER. Trimming cost V 1 base and J 0 bases, with 3 bases left between them. The CDR3 is made up of 14 amino acids.

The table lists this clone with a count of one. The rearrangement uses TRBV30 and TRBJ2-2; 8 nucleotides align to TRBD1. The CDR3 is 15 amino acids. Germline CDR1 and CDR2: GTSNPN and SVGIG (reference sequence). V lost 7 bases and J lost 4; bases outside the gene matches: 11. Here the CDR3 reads CASHTGTGPTGELFF. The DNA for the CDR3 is TGTGCCTCACATACCGGGACAGGACCCACCGGGGAGCTGTTTTTT.

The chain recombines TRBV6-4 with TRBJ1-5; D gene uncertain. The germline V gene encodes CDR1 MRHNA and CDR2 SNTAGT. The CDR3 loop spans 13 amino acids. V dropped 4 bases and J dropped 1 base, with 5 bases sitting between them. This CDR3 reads CASSVQSNQPQHF. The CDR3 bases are TGTGCCAGCAGTGTACAAAGCAATCAGCCCCAGCATTTT.

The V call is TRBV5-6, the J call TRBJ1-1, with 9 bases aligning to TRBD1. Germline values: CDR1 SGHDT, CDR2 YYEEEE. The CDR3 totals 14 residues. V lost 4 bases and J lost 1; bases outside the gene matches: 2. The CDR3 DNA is TGTGCCAGCAGCCCGGGACAGGGGAACACTGAAGCTTTCTTT. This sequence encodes CASSPGQGNTEAFF.

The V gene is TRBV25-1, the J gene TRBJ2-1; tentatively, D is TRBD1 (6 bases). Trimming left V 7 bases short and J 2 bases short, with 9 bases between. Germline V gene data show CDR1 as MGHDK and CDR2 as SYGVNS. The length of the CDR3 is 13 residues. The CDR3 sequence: CASNRDTYNEQFF. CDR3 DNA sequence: TGTGCCAGCAACCGGGACACCTACAATGAGCAGTTCTTC.

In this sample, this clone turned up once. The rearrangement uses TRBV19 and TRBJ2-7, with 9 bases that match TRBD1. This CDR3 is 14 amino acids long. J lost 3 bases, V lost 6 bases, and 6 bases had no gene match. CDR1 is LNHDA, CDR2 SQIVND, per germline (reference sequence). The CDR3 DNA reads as TGTGCCAGTAGCTCCCGGACAGGGGTCTACGAGCAGTACTTC. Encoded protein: CASSSRTGVYEQYF.

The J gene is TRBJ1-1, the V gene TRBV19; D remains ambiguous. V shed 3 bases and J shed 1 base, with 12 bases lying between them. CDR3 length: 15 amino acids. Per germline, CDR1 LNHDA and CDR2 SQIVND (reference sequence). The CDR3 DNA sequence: TGTGCCAGTAGTATGCTTGAGGCCGGGAACACTGAAGCTTTCTTT. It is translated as CASSMLEAGNTEAFF.

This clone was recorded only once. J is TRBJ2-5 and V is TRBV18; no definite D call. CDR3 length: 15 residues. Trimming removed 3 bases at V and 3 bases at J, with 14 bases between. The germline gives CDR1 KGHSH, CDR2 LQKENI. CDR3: CASSPSSRLKETQYF. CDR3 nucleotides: TGTGCCAGCTCACCTTCGAGCCGTCTTAAAGAGACCCAGTACTTC.

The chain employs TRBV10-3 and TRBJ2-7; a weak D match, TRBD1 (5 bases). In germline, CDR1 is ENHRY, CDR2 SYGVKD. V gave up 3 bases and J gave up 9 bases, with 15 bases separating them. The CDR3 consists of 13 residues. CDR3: CAISDQWTPPQYF. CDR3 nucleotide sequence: TGTGCCATCAGTGACCAATGGACACCGCCGCAGTACTTC.

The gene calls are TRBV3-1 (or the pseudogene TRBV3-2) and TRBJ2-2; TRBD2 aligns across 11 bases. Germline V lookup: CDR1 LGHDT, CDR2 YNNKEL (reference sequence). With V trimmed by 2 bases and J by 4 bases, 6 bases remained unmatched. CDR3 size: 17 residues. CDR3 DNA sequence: TGTGCCAGCAGCCAATTGGGACTAGCGGAGTCCACCGGGGAGCTGTTTTTT. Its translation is CASSQLGLAESTGELFF.

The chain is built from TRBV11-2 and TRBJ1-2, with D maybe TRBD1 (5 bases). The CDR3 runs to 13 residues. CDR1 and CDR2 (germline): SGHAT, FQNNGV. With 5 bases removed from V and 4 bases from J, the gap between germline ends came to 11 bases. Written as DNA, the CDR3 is TGTGCCAGCAGCCAACGACAGAGCTATGGCTACACCTTC. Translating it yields CASSQRQSYGYTF.

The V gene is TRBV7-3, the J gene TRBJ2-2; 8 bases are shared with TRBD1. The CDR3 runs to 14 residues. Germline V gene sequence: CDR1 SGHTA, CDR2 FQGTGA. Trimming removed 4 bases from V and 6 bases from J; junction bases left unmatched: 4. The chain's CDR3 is CASSSTGAAGELFF. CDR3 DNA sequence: TGTGCCAGCAGCTCGACAGGGGCGGCCGGGGAGCTGTTTTTT.

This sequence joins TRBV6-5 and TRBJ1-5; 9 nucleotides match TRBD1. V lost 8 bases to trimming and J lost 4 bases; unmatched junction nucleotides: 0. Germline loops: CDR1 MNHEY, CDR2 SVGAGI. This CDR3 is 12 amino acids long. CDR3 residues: CASGQGNQPQHF. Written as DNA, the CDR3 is TGTGCCAGCGGACAGGGGAATCAGCCCCAGCATTTT.